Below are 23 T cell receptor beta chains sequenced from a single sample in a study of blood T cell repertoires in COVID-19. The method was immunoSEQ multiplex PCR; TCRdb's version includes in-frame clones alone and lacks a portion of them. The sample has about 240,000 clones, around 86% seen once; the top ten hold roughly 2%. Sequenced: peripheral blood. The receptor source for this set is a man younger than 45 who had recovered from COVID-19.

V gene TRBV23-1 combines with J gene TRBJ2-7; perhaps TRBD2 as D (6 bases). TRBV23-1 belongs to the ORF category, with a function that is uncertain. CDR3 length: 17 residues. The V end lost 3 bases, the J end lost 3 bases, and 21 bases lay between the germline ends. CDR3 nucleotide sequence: TGCGCCAGCAGTCATCTCATTCCCCGGGGGTCAGACTACGAGCAGTACGTC. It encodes CASSHLIPRGSDYEQYV.

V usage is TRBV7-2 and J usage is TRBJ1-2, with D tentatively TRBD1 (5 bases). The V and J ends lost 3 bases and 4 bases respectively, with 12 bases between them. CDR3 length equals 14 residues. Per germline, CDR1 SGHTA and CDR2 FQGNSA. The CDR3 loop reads CASSLDTGVYGYTF. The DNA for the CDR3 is TGTGCCAGCAGCTTGGATACAGGCGTCTATGGCTACACCTTC.

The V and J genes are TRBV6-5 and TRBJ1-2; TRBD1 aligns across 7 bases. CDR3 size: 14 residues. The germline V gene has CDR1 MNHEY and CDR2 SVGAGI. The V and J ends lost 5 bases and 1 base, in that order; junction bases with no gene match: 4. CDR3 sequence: CASSTRDSNYGYTF. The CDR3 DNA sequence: TGTGCCAGCAGTACAAGGGACAGTAACTATGGCTACACCTTC.

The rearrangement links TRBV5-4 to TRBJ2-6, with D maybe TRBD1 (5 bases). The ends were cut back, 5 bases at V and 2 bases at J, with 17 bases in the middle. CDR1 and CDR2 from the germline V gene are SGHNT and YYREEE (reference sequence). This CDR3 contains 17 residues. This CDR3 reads CASSRPSQGTGANVLTF. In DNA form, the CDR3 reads TGTGCCAGCAGTCGGCCCTCGCAGGGAACTGGGGCCAACGTCCTGACTTTC. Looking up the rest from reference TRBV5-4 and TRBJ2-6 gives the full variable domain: ETGVTQSPTHLIKTRGQQVTLRCSSQSGHNTVSWYQQALGQGPQFIFQYYREEENGRGNFPPRFSGLQFPNYSSELNVNALELDDSALYLCASSRPSQGTGANVLTFGAGSRLTVL.

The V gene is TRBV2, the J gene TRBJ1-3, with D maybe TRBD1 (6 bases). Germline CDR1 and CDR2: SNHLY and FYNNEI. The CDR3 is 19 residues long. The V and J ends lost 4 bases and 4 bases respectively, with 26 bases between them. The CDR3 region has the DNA TGTGCCAGCAGTGGGATTTTGGGGGCCCTATTACGTGAGGGAAACACCATATATTTT. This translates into CASSGILGALLREGNTIYF.

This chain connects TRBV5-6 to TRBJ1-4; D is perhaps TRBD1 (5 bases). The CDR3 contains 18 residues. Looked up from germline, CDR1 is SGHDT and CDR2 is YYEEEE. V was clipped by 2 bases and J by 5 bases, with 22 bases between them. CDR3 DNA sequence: TGTGCCAGCAGCTTATTTCTCGGGCGAGGAGGGGTCAATGAAAAACTGTTTTTT. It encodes CASSLFLGRGGVNEKLFF.

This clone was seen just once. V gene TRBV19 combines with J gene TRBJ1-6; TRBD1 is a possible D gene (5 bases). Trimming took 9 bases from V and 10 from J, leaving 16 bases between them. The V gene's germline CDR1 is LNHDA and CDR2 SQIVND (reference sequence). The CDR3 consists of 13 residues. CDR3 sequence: CASDRPGLSPLHF. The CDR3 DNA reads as TGTGCCAGCGACCGCCCAGGGTTGTCACCCCTCCACTTT.

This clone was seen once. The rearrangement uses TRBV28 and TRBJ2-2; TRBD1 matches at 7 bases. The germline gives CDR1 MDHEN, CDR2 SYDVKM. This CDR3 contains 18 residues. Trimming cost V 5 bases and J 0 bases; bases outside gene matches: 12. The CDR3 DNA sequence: TGTGCCAGCAGTCCGCTTCCAGGGGGATCCGCGAACACCGGGGAGCTGTTTTTT. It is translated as CASSPLPGGSANTGELFF.

The DNA for the CDR3 is TGCGCCAGCAGTGAGGGGGCTAACTCAGATACGCAGTATTTT. It encodes CASSEGANSDTQYF. The J gene is TRBJ2-3, the V gene TRBV10-1; D perhaps matches TRBD1 (5 bases). Germline-derived CDR1 and CDR2 are WNHNN and SYGVQD (reference sequence). V was trimmed by 2 bases and J by 4 bases, leaving 10 bases between them. The CDR3 has 14 residues.

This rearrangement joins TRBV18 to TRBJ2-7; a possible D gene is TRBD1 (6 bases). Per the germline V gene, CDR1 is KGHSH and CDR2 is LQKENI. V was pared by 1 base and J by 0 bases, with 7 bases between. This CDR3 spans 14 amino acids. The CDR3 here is CASSPQDSSYEQYV. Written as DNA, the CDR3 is TGTGCCAGCTCACCACAGGACAGCTCCTACGAGCAGTACGTC.

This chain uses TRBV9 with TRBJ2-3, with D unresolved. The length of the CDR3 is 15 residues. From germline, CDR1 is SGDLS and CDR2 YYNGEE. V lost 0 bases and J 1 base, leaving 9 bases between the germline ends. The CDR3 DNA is TGTGCCAGCAGCGTAGGTAGCATACGCACAGATACGCAGTATTTT. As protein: CASSVGSIRTDTQYF.

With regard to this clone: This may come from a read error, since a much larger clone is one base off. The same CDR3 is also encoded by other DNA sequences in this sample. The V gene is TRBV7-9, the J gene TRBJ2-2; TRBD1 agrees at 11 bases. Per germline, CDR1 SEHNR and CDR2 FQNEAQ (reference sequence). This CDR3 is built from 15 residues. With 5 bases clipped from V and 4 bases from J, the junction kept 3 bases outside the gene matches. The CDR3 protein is CASSPGQGGTGELFF. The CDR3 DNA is TGTGCCAGCAGCCCGGGACAGGGGGGCACCGGGGAGCTGTTTTTT. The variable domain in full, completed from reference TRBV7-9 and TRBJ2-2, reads DTGVSQNPRHKITKRGQNVTFRCDPISEHNRLYWYRQTLGQGPEFLTYFQNEAQLEKSRLLSDRFSAERPKGSFSTLEIQRTEQGDSAMYLCASSPGQGGTGELFFGEGSRLTVL.

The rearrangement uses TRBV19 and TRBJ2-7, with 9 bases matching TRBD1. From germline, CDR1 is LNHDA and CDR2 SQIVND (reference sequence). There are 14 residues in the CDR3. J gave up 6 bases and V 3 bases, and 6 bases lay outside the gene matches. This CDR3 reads CASSMGQGSFEQYF. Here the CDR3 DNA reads TGTGCCAGTAGTATGGGACAGGGTTCGTTCGAGCAGTACTTC.

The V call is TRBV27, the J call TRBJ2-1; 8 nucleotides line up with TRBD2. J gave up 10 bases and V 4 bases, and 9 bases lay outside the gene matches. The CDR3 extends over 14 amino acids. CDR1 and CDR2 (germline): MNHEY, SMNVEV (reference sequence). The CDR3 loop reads CASSSGLGFVEQFF. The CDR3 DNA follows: TGTGCCAGCAGTTCGGGACTAGGTTTTGTGGAGCAGTTCTTC.

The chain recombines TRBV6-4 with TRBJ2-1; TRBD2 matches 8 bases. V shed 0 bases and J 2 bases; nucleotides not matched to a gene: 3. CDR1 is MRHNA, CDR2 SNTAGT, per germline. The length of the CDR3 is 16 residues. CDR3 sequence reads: CASSDSTSGPYNEQFF. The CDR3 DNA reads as TGTGCCAGCAGTGACTCCACTAGCGGCCCCTACAATGAGCAGTTCTTC.

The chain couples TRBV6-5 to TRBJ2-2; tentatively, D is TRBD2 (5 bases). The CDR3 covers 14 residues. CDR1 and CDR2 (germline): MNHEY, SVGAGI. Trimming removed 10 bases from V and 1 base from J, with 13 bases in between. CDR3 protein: CATLEGLNTGELFF. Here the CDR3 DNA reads TGTGCCACCTTAGAGGGTTTGAACACCGGGGAGCTGTTTTTT.

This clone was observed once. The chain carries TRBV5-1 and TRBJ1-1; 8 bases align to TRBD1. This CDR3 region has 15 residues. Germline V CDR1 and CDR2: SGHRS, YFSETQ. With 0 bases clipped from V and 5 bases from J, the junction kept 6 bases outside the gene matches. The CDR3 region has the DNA TGCGCCAGCAGCTTGGTTTTCAGGGGGCCAACTGAAGCTTTCTTT. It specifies CASSLVFRGPTEAFF.

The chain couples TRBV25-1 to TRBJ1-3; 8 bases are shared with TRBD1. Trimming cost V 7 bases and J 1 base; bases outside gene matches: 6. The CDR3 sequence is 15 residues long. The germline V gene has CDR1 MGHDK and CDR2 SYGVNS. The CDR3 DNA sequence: TGTGCCAGCAAAACGCAGGGGGCTTCTGGAAACACCATATATTTT. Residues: CASKTQGASGNTIYF.

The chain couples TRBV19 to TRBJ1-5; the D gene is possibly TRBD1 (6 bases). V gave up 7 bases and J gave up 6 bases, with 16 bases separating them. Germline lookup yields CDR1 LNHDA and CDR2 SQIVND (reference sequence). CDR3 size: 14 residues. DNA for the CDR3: TGTGCCAGTACTCCTCAAAGGGGGAGTCAGCCCCAGCATTTT. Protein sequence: CASTPQRGSQPQHF.

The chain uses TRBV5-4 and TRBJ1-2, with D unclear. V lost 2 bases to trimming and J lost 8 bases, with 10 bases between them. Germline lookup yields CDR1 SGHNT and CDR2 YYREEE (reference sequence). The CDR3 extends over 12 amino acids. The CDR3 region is CASSFSSLGYTF. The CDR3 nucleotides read TGTGCCAGCAGCTTCTCCTCGTTGGGCTACACCTTC.

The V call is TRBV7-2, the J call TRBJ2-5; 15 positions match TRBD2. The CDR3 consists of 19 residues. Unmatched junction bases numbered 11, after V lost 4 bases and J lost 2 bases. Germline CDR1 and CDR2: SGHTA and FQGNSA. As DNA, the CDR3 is TGTGCCAGCAGCTCTAGACCGGGACTAGCGGGAGGAAGGCAAGAGACCCAGTACTTC. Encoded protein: CASSSRPGLAGGRQETQYF.

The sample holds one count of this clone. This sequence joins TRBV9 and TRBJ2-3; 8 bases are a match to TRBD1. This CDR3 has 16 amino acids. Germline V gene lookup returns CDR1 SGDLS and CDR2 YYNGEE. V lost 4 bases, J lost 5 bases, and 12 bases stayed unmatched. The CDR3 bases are TGTGCCAGCAGCTGGGGGCCAGGGGGCGAGGTAGATACGCAGTATTTT. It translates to CASSWGPGGEVDTQYF.

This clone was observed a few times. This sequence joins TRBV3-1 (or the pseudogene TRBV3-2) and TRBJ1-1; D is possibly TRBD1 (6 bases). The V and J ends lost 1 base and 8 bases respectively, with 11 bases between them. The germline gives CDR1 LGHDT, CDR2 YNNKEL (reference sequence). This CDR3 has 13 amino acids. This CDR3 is CASSQARTGEAFF. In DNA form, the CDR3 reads TGTGCCAGCAGCCAAGCGAGAACAGGGGAAGCTTTCTTT.